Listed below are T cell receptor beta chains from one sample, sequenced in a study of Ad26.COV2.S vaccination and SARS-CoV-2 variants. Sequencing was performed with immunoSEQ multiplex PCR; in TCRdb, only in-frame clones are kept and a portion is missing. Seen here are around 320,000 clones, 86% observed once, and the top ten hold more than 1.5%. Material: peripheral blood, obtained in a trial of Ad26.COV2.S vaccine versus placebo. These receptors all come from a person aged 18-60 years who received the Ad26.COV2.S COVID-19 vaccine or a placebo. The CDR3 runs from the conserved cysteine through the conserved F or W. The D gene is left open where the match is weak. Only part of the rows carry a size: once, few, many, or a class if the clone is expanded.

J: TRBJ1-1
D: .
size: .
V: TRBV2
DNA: TGTGCCAGCAGATTAACGGGCGGGGGAGAAGCTTTCTTT
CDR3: CASRLTGGGEAFF

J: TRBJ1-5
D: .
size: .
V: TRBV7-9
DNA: TGTGCCAGCAGCCCTATGGGCAGCAATCAGCCCCAGCATTTT
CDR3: CASSPMGSNQPQHF

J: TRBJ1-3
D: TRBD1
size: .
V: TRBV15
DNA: TGTGCCACCAGCAGAGAAGGGACAGCTGGAAACACCATATATTTT
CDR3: CATSREGTAGNTIYF

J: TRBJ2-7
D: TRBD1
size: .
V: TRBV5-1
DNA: TGCGCCAGCAGCTTCGGGGACAGAACACACTACGAGCAGTACTTC
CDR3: CASSFGDRTHYEQYF

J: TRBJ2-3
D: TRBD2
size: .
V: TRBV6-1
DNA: TGTGCCAGCAGTCAATATTTAGCGGGGAAGTATCAGTATTTT
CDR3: CASSQYLAGKYQYF

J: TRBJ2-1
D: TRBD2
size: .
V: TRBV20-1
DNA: TGCAGTGCTAGTGGCCTTAGCGGGGGATCTTACAATGAGCAGTTCTTC
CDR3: CSASGLSGGSYNEQFF

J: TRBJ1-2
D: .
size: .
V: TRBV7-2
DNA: TGTGCCAGCAGCTTAGGGGGGGGCGTTGTCTATGGCTACACCTTC
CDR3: CASSLGGGVVYGYTF

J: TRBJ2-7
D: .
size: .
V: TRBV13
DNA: TGTGCCAGCAGCTTAGCCCTTTCCGAGCAGTACTTC
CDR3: CASSLALSEQYF

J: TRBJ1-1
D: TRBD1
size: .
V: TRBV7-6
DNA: TGTGCCAGCAGCCCGGGACAGGGGGCGGGTCGGTTATTT
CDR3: CASSPGQGAGRLF

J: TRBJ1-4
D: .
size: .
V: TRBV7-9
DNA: TGTGCCAGCAGCTTAGAGTCCAGAAATGAAAAACTGTTTTTT
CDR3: CASSLESRNEKLFF

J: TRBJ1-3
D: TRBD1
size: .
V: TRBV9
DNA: TGTGCCAGCAGCGTGGGAGGGGGCATAAACACCATATATTTT
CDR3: CASSVGGGINTIYF

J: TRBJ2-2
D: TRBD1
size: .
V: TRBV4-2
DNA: TGTGCCAGCAGCCGAGAGACAGGGGTTAACACCGGGGAGCTGTTTTTT
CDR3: CASSRETGVNTGELFF

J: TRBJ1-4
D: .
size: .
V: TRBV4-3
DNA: TGCGCCAGCAGCCAAGACCCCGGCAGGGACGATGAAAAACTGTTTTTT
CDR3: CASSQDPGRDDEKLFF

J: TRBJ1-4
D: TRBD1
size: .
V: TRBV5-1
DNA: TGCGCCAGCAGCGTATCAGGGGGCACTAATGAAAAACTGTTTTTT
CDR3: CASSVSGGTNEKLFF

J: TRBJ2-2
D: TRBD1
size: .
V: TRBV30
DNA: TGTGCCTGGAGGGCGATGAGAGGGGACAGGGGTCTGGCCGGGGAGCTGTTTTTT
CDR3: CAWRAMRGDRGLAGELFF

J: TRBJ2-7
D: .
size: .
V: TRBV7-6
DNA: TGTGCCAGCAGCTTAGCCCCCACAATCGACGAGCAGTACTTC
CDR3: CASSLAPTIDEQYF

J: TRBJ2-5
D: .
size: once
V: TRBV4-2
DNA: TGTGCCAGCAGCCAAGAGCAGGGACAAGAGACCCAGTACTTC
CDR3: CASSQEQGQETQYF

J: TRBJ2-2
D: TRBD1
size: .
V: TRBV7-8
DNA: TGTGCCAGCAGCTTATACGGGACAGGGGGCACCGGGGAGCTGTTTTTT
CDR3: CASSLYGTGGTGELFF

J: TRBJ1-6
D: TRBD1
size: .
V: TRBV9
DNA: TGTGCCAGCAGGCCCGGACAGGAGAACTCACCCCTCCACTTT
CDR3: CASRPGQENSPLHF

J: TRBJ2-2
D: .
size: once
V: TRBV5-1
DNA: TGCGCCAGCAGTATCCAGGACACCGGGGAGCTGTTTTTT
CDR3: CASSIQDTGELFF

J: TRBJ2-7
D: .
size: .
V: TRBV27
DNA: TGTGCCAGCAGTTTAACCGTCCGTACAGGGCGGCAATACGAGCAGTACTTC
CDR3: CASSLTVRTGRQYEQYF

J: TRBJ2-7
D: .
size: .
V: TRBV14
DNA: TGTGCCAGCAGCCCGAGGGGCACCTACGAGCAGTACTTC
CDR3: CASSPRGTYEQYF

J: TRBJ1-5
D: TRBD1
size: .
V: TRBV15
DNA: TGTGCCACCAGGCAGGGGGGGATGAGCAATCAGCCCCAGCATTTT
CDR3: CATRQGGMSNQPQHF

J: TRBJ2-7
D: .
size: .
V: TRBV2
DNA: TGTGCCAGCAGTCGCCGTGGGACCCACGAGCAGTACTTC
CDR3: CASSRRGTHEQYF

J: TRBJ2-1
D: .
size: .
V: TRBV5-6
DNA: TGTGCCAGCAGCCTGGGGTCTAGCTTGGCCTACAATGAGCAGTTCTTC
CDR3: CASSLGSSLAYNEQFF